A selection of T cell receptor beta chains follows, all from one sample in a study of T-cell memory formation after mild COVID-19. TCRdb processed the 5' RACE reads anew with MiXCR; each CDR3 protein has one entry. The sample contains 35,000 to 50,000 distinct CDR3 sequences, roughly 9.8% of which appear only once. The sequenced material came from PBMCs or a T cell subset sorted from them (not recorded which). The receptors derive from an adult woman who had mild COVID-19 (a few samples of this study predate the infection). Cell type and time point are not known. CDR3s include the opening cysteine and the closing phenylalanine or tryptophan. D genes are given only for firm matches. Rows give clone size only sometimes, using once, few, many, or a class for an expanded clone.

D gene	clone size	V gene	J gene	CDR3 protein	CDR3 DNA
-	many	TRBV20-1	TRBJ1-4	CSAPGLGGTAEKLFF	TGCAGTGCCCCCGGCTTGGGAGGGACCGCAGAAAAACTGTTTTTT
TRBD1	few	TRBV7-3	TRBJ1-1	CASSLTGANTEAFF	TGTGCCAGCAGCTTGACAGGGGCGAACACTGAAGCTTTCTTT
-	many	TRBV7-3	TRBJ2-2	CASSSDRGGELFF	TGTGCCAGCAGCTCCGACAGAGGCGGGGAGCTGTTTTTT
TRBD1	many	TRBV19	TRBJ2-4	CASSPYPGTGLHIQYF	TGTGCCAGTAGTCCATATCCCGGGACAGGGTTGCACATTCAGTACTTC
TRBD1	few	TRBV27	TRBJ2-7	CASSSKTGLYEQYF	TGTGCCAGCAGCTCAAAGACAGGGCTCTACGAGCAGTACTTC
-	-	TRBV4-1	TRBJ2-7	CASSHKGQTISYEQYF	TGCGCCAGCAGCCACAAAGGACAGACGATCTCCTACGAGCAGTACTTC
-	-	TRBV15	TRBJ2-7	CATSREIGSLDEQYF	TGTGCCACCAGCAGAGAAATCGGGAGTCTGGACGAGCAGTACTTC
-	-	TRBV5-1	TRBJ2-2	CASSLRADGELFF	TGCGCCAGCAGCTTACGAGCGGACGGGGAGCTGTTTTTT
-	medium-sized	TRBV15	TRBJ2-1	CATSREGSWAGARNEQFF	TGTGCCACCAGCAGAGAAGGATCGTGGGCAGGGGCCCGTAATGAGCAGTTCTTC
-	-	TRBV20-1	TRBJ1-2	CSAREGTRTGDYTF	TGCAGTGCTAGAGAGGGGACACGTACGGGCGACTACACCTTC
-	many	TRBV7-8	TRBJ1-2	CASSPRGSYGYTF	TGTGCCAGCAGCCCCCGGGGCAGCTATGGCTACACCTTC
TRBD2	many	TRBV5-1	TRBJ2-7	CASKRREGPNEQYF	TGCGCCAGCAAGCGTAGGGAGGGGCCCAACGAGCAGTACTTC
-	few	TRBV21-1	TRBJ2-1	CASSKTAGDGNEQFF	TGTGCCAGCAGCAAAACAGCGGGGGATGGGAATGAGCAGTTCTTC
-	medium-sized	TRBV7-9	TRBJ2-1	CASSHPSAFYNEQFF	TGTGCCAGCAGCCACCCGTCAGCTTTTTACAATGAGCAGTTCTTC
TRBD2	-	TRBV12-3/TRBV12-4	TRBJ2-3	CASSPRGSGSPNTQYF	TGTGCCAGCAGTCCTCGAGGTAGCGGGAGTCCTAATACGCAGTATTTT
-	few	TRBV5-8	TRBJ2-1	CASRLDRNNEQFF	TGTGCCAGCAGATTGGACAGAAACAATGAGCAGTTCTTC
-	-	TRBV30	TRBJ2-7	CAWSPTGRRVSYEQYF	TGTGCCTGGAGCCCCACAGGGAGGAGGGTGTCCTACGAGCAGTACTTC
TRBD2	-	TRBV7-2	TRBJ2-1	CASSSPGLAGGYRSYNEQFF	TGTGCCAGCAGCTCGCCGGGACTAGCGGGAGGGTACCGCTCCTACAATGAGCAGTTCTTC
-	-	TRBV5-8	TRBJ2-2	CASSLDGGELFF	TGTGCCAGCAGCTTGGATGGCGGGGAGCTGTTTTTT
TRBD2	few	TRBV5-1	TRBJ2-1	CASVRVGGAADEQFF	TGCGCCAGCGTGCGAGTCGGGGGGGCTGCCGATGAGCAGTTCTTC
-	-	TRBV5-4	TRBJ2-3	CASSSGGWDTQYF	TGTGCCAGCAGCTCCGGGGGCTGGGATACGCAGTATTTT
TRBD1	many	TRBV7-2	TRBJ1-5	CASTLGQYQPQHF	TGTGCCAGCACCTTGGGACAGTATCAGCCCCAGCATTTT
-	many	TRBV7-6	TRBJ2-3	CASSLGGPTDTQYF	TGTGCCAGCAGCCTGGGGGGACCCACAGATACGCAGTATTTT
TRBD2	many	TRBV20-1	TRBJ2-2	CSAKTSGGLTGELFF	TGCAGTGCAAAGACTAGCGGGGGGCTCACCGGGGAGCTGTTTTTT
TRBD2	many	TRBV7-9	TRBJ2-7	CASSKAPGLDLGEQYF	TGTGCCAGCAGCAAAGCCCCGGGACTAGATTTGGGGGAGCAGTACTTC
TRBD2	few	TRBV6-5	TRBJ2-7	CASSYSGYGTYEQYF	TGTGCCAGCAGTTATAGCGGGTATGGGACCTACGAGCAGTACTTC
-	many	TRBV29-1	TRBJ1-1	CSARQVITEAFF	TGCAGCGCCAGACAGGTGATCACTGAAGCTTTCTTT
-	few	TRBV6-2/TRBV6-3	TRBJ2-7	CASSSGFYEQYF	TGTGCCAGCAGCTCAGGGTTTTACGAGCAGTACTTC
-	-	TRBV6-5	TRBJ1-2	CASSYSMTRAVNYGYTF	TGTGCCAGCAGTTACTCTATGACGAGGGCAGTTAACTATGGCTACACCTTC
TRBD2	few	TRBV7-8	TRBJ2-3	CASSLTLKGLRGDTDTQYF	TGTGCCAGCAGCTTAACACTTAAGGGCCTTCGGGGGGACACAGATACGCAGTATTTT
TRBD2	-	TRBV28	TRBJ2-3	CASSLFSGGAEDTQYF	TGTGCCAGCAGTCTTTTTAGCGGGGGGGCAGAGGATACGCAGTATTTT
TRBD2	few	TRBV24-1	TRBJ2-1	CATSDLPGLAGDSNEQFF	TGTGCCACCAGTGATTTACCTGGACTAGCGGGGGATTCGAATGAGCAGTTCTTC
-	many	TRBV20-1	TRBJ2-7	CSARGGPPPHEQYF	TGCAGTGCTAGAGGTGGCCCCCCACCTCACGAGCAGTACTTC
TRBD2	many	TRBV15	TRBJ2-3	CATSRARTSGTDTQYF	TGTGCCACCAGCAGAGCCCGGACTAGCGGCACAGATACGCAGTATTTT
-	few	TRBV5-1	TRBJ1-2	CASSPGQYNSNYGYTF	TGCGCCAGCAGCCCCGGACAGTACAATTCTAACTATGGCTACACCTTC
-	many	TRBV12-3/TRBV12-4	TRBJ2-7	CASSLTDYYEQYF	TGTGCCAGCAGTCTTACGGACTACTACGAGCAGTACTTC
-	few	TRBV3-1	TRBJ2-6	CASSQSSSGANVLTF	TGTGCCAGCAGCCAATCGTCCTCGGGGGCCAACGTCCTGACTTTC
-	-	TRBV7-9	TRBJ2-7	CASSPRAGPTYEQYF	TGTGCCAGCAGCCCGAGGGCGGGGCCGACCTACGAGCAGTACTTC
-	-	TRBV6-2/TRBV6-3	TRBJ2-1	CASSTTQRSNEQFF	TGTGCCAGCAGTACGACCCAACGGTCCAATGAGCAGTTCTTC
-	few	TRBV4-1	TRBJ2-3	CASSQSSLRNTQYF	TGCGCCAGCAGCCAAAGCAGTCTCCGGAATACGCAGTATTTT
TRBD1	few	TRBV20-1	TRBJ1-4	CSATGTGYEKLFF	TGCAGTGCTACCGGGACAGGGTACGAAAAACTGTTTTTT
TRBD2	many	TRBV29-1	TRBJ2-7	CSVEFSLGGSGIPSYEQYF	TGCAGCGTTGAATTCTCCCTGGGTGGTAGCGGGATCCCCAGCTACGAGCAGTACTTC
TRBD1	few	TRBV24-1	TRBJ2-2	CATSDSGTGRYTGELFF	TGTGCCACCAGTGATTCCGGGACAGGGCGGTACACCGGGGAGCTGTTTTTT
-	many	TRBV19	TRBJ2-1	CASSIGEVARSYNEQFF	TGTGCCAGTAGTATCGGAGAGGTAGCGAGGTCCTACAATGAGCAGTTCTTC
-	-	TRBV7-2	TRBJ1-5	CASAGGYSNQPQHF	TGTGCCAGCGCGGGGGGCTATAGCAATCAGCCCCAGCATTTT
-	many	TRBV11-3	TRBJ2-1	CASRPGRTYNEQFF	TGTGCCAGCCGACCGGGACGGACCTACAATGAGCAGTTCTTC
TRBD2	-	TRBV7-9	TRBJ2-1	CASSLFSSGDNEQFF	TGTGCCAGCAGCTTATTTTCTAGCGGGGACAATGAGCAGTTCTTC
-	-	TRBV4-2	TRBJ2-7	CASSQDGEAYEQYF	TGTGCCAGCAGCCAAGACGGGGAGGCCTACGAGCAGTACTTC
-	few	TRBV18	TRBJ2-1	CASSRGSNEQFF	TGTGCCAGCTCAAGGGGATCCAATGAGCAGTTCTTC
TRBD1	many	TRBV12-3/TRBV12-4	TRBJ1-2	CASSLGQNYGYTF	TGTGCCAGCAGTTTGGGACAGAACTATGGCTACACCTTC
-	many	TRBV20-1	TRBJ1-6	CSARADGNSPLHF	TGCAGTGCTAGAGCGGACGGTAATTCACCCCTCCACTTT
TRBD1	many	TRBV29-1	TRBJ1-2	CSIRTGAAYYGYTF	TGCAGCATTCGAACAGGGGCTGCCTACTATGGCTACACCTTC
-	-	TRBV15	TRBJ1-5	CATSRGLGDGGNQPQHF	TGTGCCACCAGCAGAGGCTTGGGGGATGGAGGCAATCAGCCCCAGCATTTT
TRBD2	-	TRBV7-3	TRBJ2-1	CASSLTGDYAGQFF	TGTGCCAGCAGCTTAACTGGGGACTACGCGGGGCAGTTCTTC
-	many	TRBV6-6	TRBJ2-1	CASNPGKGEGEQFF	TGTGCCAGCAACCCTGGGAAGGGAGAGGGTGAGCAGTTCTTC